Here is one T cell receptor (beta chain) with its context. This clone's antigen is unknown. The input lacks base qualities; no much larger clone sits a single base away. The data derive from a study of blood T cell repertoires in COVID-19 (dated by TCRdb to about 2020). Broadly, across the study: The collaborator samples originated in the United States, Italy and Spain and spanned the acute and convalescent phases of COVID-19. The material from the prospective study consisted of cDNA or gDNA derived from T cells, B-cell-depleted T cells, or PBMCs. Deeply sampled blood TCRbeta repertoires from subjects exposed to, actively infected with, or recovered from COVID-19 were included in the dataset. The repertoires were released in a freely available public database meant as a resource for research on the immune response to SARS-CoV-2. Samples were obtained from the ongoing ImmuneRACE study (first 160 participants) and from over a thousand subjects provided by 6 global collaborators. Nearly every sample came with metadata listing a de-identified subject ID, COVID-19 status, age in years and sex. Where HLA class I and class II types were available, the types were taken from metadata supplied by the sample provider, not from assay-based typing. Overall study outcomes, separate from this receptor: Clinical and demographic metadata were provided uncurated, with the amount varying by source and participant.

Counted from cysteine to phenylalanine, this CDR3 has 12 amino acids. Just the 36-base CDR3 DNA is kept, in frame starting at base 1. CDR1 and CDR2 were assigned from the germline V gene (reference sequence) as MNHEY and SMNVEV. Relative to germline, V is 4 bases shorter and J is 5 bases shorter, with 6 bases between their ends. The collaborating institutions used their own protocols to collect whole blood in K2EDTA tubes. For TCRbeta analysis, collaborators shipped samples as frozen whole blood, isolated PBMCs, or DNA extracted from either of those sample types. TCRbeta CDR3 regions were amplified from genomic DNA by means of the immunoSEQ Assay, a bias-controlled multiplex PCR. Per the original workflow: Within the assay, amplification of reference gene primers was used to estimate how many nucleated cells each sample contained. To quantify the absolute abundance of each unique TCRbeta CDR3 rearrangement, sequence reads were collapsed and filtered. For each sample, productive Simpson clonality was calculated by taking the square root of Simpson's diversity index across productive rearrangements. As stored in TCRdb, this immuneACCESS dataset retains in-frame rearrangements with V and J assigned. A fraction of the clones does not appear; measured against another copy, unresolved V genes explain less than half of the discrepancy, and the remainder lacks a known reason. D and trimming come from the DNA, and the V and J calls and clone size come from that table. This sample lists tens of thousands of clones; 90% were detected once. The top ten constitute 9.5% to 13% of the sample.

The chain is made from TRBV27 and TRBJ2-1, with no confident D gene call. Sequencing input: peripheral blood. The TCR originated in a man between 65 and 80 years old with acute or convalescent COVID-19. The nucleotide sequence is TGTGCCAGCAGTTATTTAGACAATGAGCAGTTCTTC. It encodes CASSYLDNEQFF.